This is a list of T cell receptor beta chains from one sample in a study of tumor-infiltrating lymphocytes in primary liver carcinoma. TCRdb passed the multiplex PCR reads through MiXCR, listing each CDR3 protein once. This sample has approximately 310,000 distinct CDR3 sequences, with around three fifths found just once. The sequenced sample consisted of peripheral blood. These receptors were taken from a man aged 35-49 years with primary liver carcinoma and hepatitis B virus infection. Both conserved end residues are part of each CDR3. A D gene is named only where the DNA matches it firmly.

CDR3,V,D,J
CIVGAPTGTQVANYGYTF,TRBV29-1,NA,TRBJ1-2
CASSQIRCYEQYF,TRBV6-2/TRBV6-3,NA,TRBJ2-7
CASSLGQGRASNQPQHF,TRBV7-9,TRBD1,TRBJ1-5
CASSFGTENTEPFF,TRBV5-1,TRBD1,TRBJ1-1
CDSSRPEWNTEAFF,TRBV7-9,NA,TRBJ1-1
CASSLGSGSRSYNEQFF,TRBV5-4,TRBD2,TRBJ2-1
CASSEEGGNYGCAF,TRBV6-1,NA,TRBJ1-2
CSVEKGAGNTEAFF,TRBV29-1,TRBD1,TRBJ1-1
CASRRLGGANEQYF,TRBV28,NA,TRBJ2-7
CSVELQDRGGELFF,TRBV29-1,TRBD1,TRBJ2-2
CASSLEVPGNTIYF,TRBV5-1,NA,TRBJ1-3
CASTSRERRGEQYF,TRBV12-3/TRBV12-4,NA,TRBJ2-7
CASSQAGASGRYNEQFF,TRBV4-2,TRBD2,TRBJ2-1
CASSFGGRSRETQYF,TRBV12-3/TRBV12-4,TRBD2,TRBJ2-5
CASSWDSLHYNNEQFF,TRBV6-2/TRBV6-3,TRBD1,TRBJ2-1
CASRGVANIQYF,TRBV7-9,NA,TRBJ2-4
CASILDRVATPLHF,TRBV5-4,TRBD1,TRBJ1-6
CASSLSGRAGSGEQYF,TRBV5-1,TRBD2,TRBJ2-7
CASSLDRDSNQPQHF,TRBV6-2/TRBV6-3,TRBD1,TRBJ1-5